The clone carrying this T cell receptor beta chain was seen a few times. Each CDR3 protein is one row after TCRdb ran MiXCR on the RT-PCR reads. The sample carries fewer than 800,000 distinct CDR3 sequences, approximately 14% recorded once. Trimming cost V 2 bases and J 2 bases, with 15 bases left between them. Germline V gene sequence: CDR1 KGHDR, CDR2 SFDVKD. The CDR3 extends over 17 amino acids. The sequence came from a female donor in good health, serving as a healthy control. The sample taken for sequencing was memory CD4+ T cells from blood. V and J are TRBV24-1 and TRBJ2-1; the D gene is possibly TRBD2 (7 bases). The CDR3 DNA reads as TGTGCCACCAGTGATTCCCGAGGGGGGGAGGCCTACAATGAGCAGTTCTTC. Its translation is CATSDSRGGEAYNEQFF.